These 22 T cell receptor beta chains came from one sample sequenced in a study of blood T cells in healthy people across ages. Alongside a J-beta primer mix, a sample-barcoded 5' primer served in a second PCR lasting roughly 6 to 11 cycles. TCRdb used MiXCR to reprocess the 5' RACE reads, holding one entry per CDR3 protein. The sample lists about 640,000 distinct CDR3 sequences; approximately 30% were seen once. Sequenced material: blood. The receptors shown here come from a woman of 80 years or more in good health.

A note on this clonotype: Possible read error: a much larger clone is one base away. The rearrangement joins TRBV7-6 to TRBJ2-1, with D tentatively TRBD2 (5 bases). The CDR3 runs to 15 residues. Germline V gene data show CDR1 as SGHVS and CDR2 as FNYEAQ. This chain's CDR3 is CASSLEAGSYSEQFF. Written as DNA, the CDR3 is TGTGCCAGCAGCTTAGAGGCGGGCTCCTACAGTGAGCAGTTCTTC.

This clonotype was seen repeatedly, ten times or more. This chain links TRBV6-2 or TRBV6-3 with TRBJ2-1; D is perhaps TRBD2 (5 bases). Germline lookup yields CDR1 MNHEY and CDR2 SVGEGT. This CDR3 has 13 residues. V was clipped by 5 bases and J by 6 bases, with 11 bases between them. In nucleotides, the CDR3 is TGTGCCAGCAGTCTCATCCGGGGCAATGAGCAGTTCTTC. Its protein is CASSLIRGNEQFF.

This clonotype was observed a few times. This may arise from a read error, as a much more abundant clone is one base away. The chain uses TRBV5-1 and TRBJ2-7; no firm D call. The end of the DNA aligns better with TRBJ2-5, so the J call may be wrong. The germline CDR1 and CDR2 sequences are SGHRS and YFSETQ. This CDR3 comprises 16 residues. The CDR3 DNA reads TGCGCCAGCAGCTTGGCTCAAGGGAATAGGCAAGAGACCCAGTACTTC. Its translation: CASSLAQGNRQETQYF.

As concerns this clonotype: Given a much more abundant clone one base away, this may be a read error. The rearrangement joins TRBV7-8 to TRBJ2-3; 8 bases agree with TRBD2. The CDR3 length is 15 residues. Germline V gives CDR1 SGHVS, CDR2 FQNEAQ. For the CDR3, the DNA is TGTGCCAGCAGCTTATCGGGGGGGCGTGTAGATATGCAGTATTTT. It specifies CASSLSGGRVDMQYF.

On this clonotype itself: A single base separates this from a much larger clone, so it may be a read error. V usage is TRBV19 and J usage is TRBJ2-1; D is undetermined. The CDR3 loop spans 13 amino acids. V was trimmed by 11 bases and J by 2 bases, leaving 13 bases between them. Germline lookup yields CDR1 LNHDA and CDR2 SQIVND (reference sequence). CDR3 DNA sequence: TGTGCCGGTACCACCGGCGCCTACAATGAGCAGTTCTTC. Protein: CAGTTGAYNEQFF.

The table lists this clonotype with many counts. The chain joins TRBV9 to TRBJ2-2, with D hard to call. This CDR3 is built from 17 residues. Trimming removed 4 bases at V and 0 bases at J, with 16 bases between. Germline CDR1 and CDR2: SGDLS and YYNGEE. The CDR3 reads CASSSPTAISNTGELFF. CDR3 DNA sequence: TGTGCCAGCAGCTCACCAACAGCCATCTCGAACACCGGGGAGCTGTTTTTT.

This clonotype was detected many times. The genes are TRBV11-1 and TRBJ2-3, with a weak D call TRBD1 (5 bases). V was cut by 3 bases and J by 4 bases, with 8 bases left in between. Germline V lookup: CDR1 SGHAT, CDR2 FQDESV (reference sequence). This CDR3 contains 13 residues. The CDR3 reads CASSFLGADTQYF. As DNA, the CDR3 is TGTGCCAGCAGCTTCCTAGGGGCAGATACGCAGTATTTT.

At least ten counts were recorded for this clonotype. The chain employs TRBV7-9 and TRBJ2-6; D could derive from TRBD1 or TRBD2 (6 bases each). Germline loops: CDR1 SEHNR, CDR2 FQNEAQ (reference sequence). This CDR3 region has 14 residues. The V and J ends lost 11 bases and 3 bases respectively, with 14 bases between them. The CDR3 coding sequence is TGTGCCTTGGACGGGGGCCTTGGGGCCAACGTCCTGACTTTC. It codes for CALDGGLGANVLTF.

The chain recombines TRBV6-1 with TRBJ1-1; the D is unclear. V was shortened by 2 bases and J by 7 bases, with 8 bases between the two germline ends. Germline V gives CDR1 MNHNS, CDR2 SASEGT. The CDR3 runs to 12 residues. CDR3 nucleotide sequence: TGTGCCAGCAGTGAACAGGTGGGTGAAGCTTTCTTT. Amino acids: CASSEQVGEAFF.

The chain carries TRBV28 and TRBJ2-1; tentative D call: TRBD2 (7 bases). Looked up from germline, CDR1 is MDHEN and CDR2 is SYDVKM. V gave up 11 bases and J gave up 10 bases, with 27 bases separating them. This CDR3 spans 15 amino acids. The CDR3 sequence is CAAPKGGGESYEQFF. In DNA form, the CDR3 reads TGTGCCGCCCCAAAAGGGGGAGGGGAGTCATACGAGCAGTTCTTC.

This clonotype was recorded a few times. The genes are TRBV19 and TRBJ1-2; tentatively, D is TRBD1 (6 bases). V was cut by 8 bases and J by 6 bases, with 16 bases left in between. This CDR3 has 13 amino acids. Germline-derived CDR1 and CDR2 are LNHDA and SQIVND (reference sequence). Here the CDR3 DNA reads TGTGCCAGTCAGTACAGGGAAGGGAATGGCTACACCTTC. It translates to CASQYREGNGYTF.

The chain joins TRBV7-2 to TRBJ2-6; 13 bases match TRBD2. Germline values: CDR1 SGHTA, CDR2 FQGNSA. With V trimmed by 8 bases and J by 2 bases, 9 bases remained unmatched. The CDR3 has 18 amino acids. The CDR3 sequence is CASGSGTSGAPGANVLTF. The CDR3 bases are TGTGCCAGCGGCTCCGGGACTAGCGGGGCCCCTGGGGCCAACGTCCTGACTTTC.

The V gene is TRBV27, the J gene TRBJ2-4; 7 bases are a match to TRBD1. TRBJ2-7 matches the DNA end more closely, so the J call is doubtful. In germline, CDR1 is MNHEY, CDR2 SMNVEV (reference sequence). This CDR3 contains 14 residues. The CDR3 nucleotides read TGTGCCAGCAGTTTGACGCCAGGACAGGCCGAGCAGTACTTC. Its protein product is CASSLTPGQAEQYF.

Many counts were recorded for this clonotype. V usage is TRBV6-1 and J usage is TRBJ2-6; D call uncertain. This CDR3 spans 15 amino acids. Germline assignment: CDR1 MNHNS and CDR2 SASEGT. Trimming took 4 bases from V and 3 from J, leaving 10 bases between them. The CDR3 protein is CASSGSHLGANVLTF. As DNA, the CDR3 is TGTGCCAGCAGTGGATCCCACCTTGGGGCCAACGTCCTGACTTTC.

This clonotype was picked up many times. J is TRBJ1-5 and V is TRBV7-9; tentative D call: TRBD1 (5 bases). Germline CDR1 is SEHNR and CDR2 is FQNEAQ (reference sequence). The CDR3 is 15 amino acids. V was pared by 1 base and J by 3 bases, with 10 bases between. CDR3 protein: CASSLEGLVNQPQHF. CDR3 bases: TGTGCCAGCAGCTTAGAGGGGCTGGTCAATCAGCCCCAGCATTTT.

This clonotype was found many times. A much larger clone lies a single base off, so this may be a read error. The gene calls are TRBV12-3 or TRBV12-4 and TRBJ2-7, with D unresolved. Trimming stripped 7 bases from V and 7 bases from J, with 11 bases between. The CDR3 totals 11 residues. The CDR3, as DNA: TGTGCCAGCACCCAAGTCTATGAGCAGTACTTC. It specifies CASTQVYEQYF.

The rearrangement links TRBV12-3 or TRBV12-4 to TRBJ1-1, with D possibly matching TRBD1 (5 bases). The germline V and J ends were trimmed by 2 bases and 4 bases, with 11 bases remaining between them. This CDR3 region has 14 residues. The CDR3 reads CASSLKIGGTEAFF. CDR3 in DNA: TGTGCCAGCAGTTTAAAAATCGGGGGCACTGAAGCTTTCTTT.

This clonotype was seen many times. The chain combines TRBV7-2 with TRBJ2-3, with unresolved D. Germline CDR1 is SGHTA and CDR2 is FQGNSA. This CDR3 is 12 amino acids long. The germline V and J ends were trimmed by 5 bases and 8 bases, with 11 bases remaining between them. CDR3 sequence: CASSPTTGTQYF. The CDR3 DNA follows: TGTGCCAGCAGCCCTACAACGGGTACGCAGTATTTT. Supplemented by reference TRBV7-2 and TRBJ2-3, the full variable domain reads GAGVSQSPSNKVTEKGKDVELRCDPISGHTALYWYRQSLGQGLEFLIYFQGNSAPDKSGLPSDRFSAERTGGSVSTLTIQRTQQEDSAVYLCASSPTTGTQYFGPGTRLTVL.

This clonotype was observed a handful of times. The chain carries TRBV27 and TRBJ1-5, with D uncertain. V lost 5 bases and J 0 bases, leaving 11 bases between the germline ends. From germline, CDR1 is MNHEY and CDR2 SMNVEV (reference sequence). This CDR3 spans 15 amino acids. CDR3 in DNA: TGTGCCAGCAGTCCCTACGCGTATAGCAATCAGCCCCAGCATTTT. Amino acids: CASSPYAYSNQPQHF.

This clonotype was observed many times. V gene TRBV6-5 combines with J gene TRBJ1-6, with 8 bases matching TRBD1. The J segment lost 8 bases and the V segment lost 2 bases, leaving 8 bases of the junction unmatched. The CDR3 has 16 amino acids. Germline V gene lookup returns CDR1 MNHEY and CDR2 SVGAGI. CDR3 bases: TGTGCCAGCAGTTACACCCCAGGGGGCGAATATTCACCCCTCCACTTT. It is translated as CASSYTPGGEYSPLHF.

The table lists this clonotype with many counts. The chain carries TRBV7-9 and TRBJ2-5, with 13 bases that match TRBD2. Germline lookup yields CDR1 SEHNR and CDR2 FQNEAQ (reference sequence). This CDR3 comprises 17 residues. V was clipped by 5 bases and J by 8 bases; unmatched bases: 14. In DNA form, the CDR3 reads TGTGCCAGCAGCCCAACGATCCCGGGACTAGCGGGAACCACCCAGTACTTC. Its translation is CASSPTIPGLAGTTQYF.

This clonotype was seen a handful of times. The chain uses TRBV7-2 and TRBJ1-5; no definite D call. CDR1 and CDR2 (germline): SGHTA, FQGNSA. The CDR3 runs 16 residues. V was trimmed by 5 bases and J by 0 bases, leaving 14 bases between them. Here the CDR3 reads CASSPSGTYSNQPQHF. In DNA, the CDR3 is TGTGCCAGCAGCCCTAGCGGAACGTATAGCAATCAGCCCCAGCATTTT.